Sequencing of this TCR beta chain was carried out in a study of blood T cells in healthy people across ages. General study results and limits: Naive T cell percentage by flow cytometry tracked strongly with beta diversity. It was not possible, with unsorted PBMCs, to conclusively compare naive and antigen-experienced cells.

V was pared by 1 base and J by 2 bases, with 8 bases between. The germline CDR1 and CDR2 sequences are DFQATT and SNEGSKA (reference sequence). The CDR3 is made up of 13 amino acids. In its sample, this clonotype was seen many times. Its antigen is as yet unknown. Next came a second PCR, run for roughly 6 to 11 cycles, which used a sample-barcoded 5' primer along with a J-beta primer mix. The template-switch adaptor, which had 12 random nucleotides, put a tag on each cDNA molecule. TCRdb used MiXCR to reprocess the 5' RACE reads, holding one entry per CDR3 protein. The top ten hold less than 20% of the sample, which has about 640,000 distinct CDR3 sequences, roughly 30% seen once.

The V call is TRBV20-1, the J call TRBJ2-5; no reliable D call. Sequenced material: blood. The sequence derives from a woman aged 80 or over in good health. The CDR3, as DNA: TGCAGTGCTAGAGGACGGATACAAGAGACCCAGTACTTC. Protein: CSARGRIQETQYF.